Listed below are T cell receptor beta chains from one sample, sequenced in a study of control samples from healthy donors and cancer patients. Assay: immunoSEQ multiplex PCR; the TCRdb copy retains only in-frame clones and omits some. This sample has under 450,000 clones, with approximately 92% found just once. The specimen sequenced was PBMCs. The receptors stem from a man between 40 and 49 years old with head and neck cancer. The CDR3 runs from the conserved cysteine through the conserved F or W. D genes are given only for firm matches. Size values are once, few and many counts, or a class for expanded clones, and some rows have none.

TGTGCCAGCAGCCATTTAGGTGAAGCTTTCTTT	CASSHLGEAFF	NA	TRBV6-5	NA	TRBJ1-1
TGTGCCAGCTCACCATTCGGACTAGCGGGAGGTTATCTCTACGAGCAGTACTTC	CASSPFGLAGGYLYEQYF	TRBD2	TRBV18	NA	TRBJ2-7
TGTGCCAGCAGATCTACAAGTGGTGAAAAACTGTTTTTT	CASRSTSGEKLFF	NA	TRBV5-4	NA	TRBJ1-4
TGTGCCAGTTCTGGGGCTCGGAACACCGGGGAGCTGTTTTTT	CASSGARNTGELFF	NA	TRBV27	NA	TRBJ2-2
TGTGCCAGCAACCCAGGAGGAACCTCCTACGAGCAGTACTTC	CASNPGGTSYEQYF	NA	TRBV6-2/TRBV6-3	NA	TRBJ2-7
TGTGCCAGCAGTTACTCAGGACCCATGAACACTGAAGCTTTCTTT	CASSYSGPMNTEAFF	NA	TRBV6-5	NA	TRBJ1-1
TGTGCCAGCAGCTTAGCCCGGACAGGAGAGGAAAAACTGTTTTTT	CASSLARTGEEKLFF	TRBD1	TRBV7-2	NA	TRBJ1-4
TGTGCCAGCAGTTTCCCGCTGAGGGACGCCGGATACACCGGGGAGCTGTTTTTT	CASSFPLRDAGYTGELFF	NA	TRBV28	NA	TRBJ2-2
TGTGCCAGCTCTGAGGACAGGGAAATCAAGAGAGAGCAGTATTTT	CASSEDREIKREQYF	TRBD1	TRBV27	NA	TRBJ2-3
TGTGCCAGCAGTTTACAATCCTCGACTAGCGGGGGGTCCTACGAGCAGTACTTC	CASSLQSSTSGGSYEQYF	TRBD2	TRBV28	once	TRBJ2-7
TGTGCCAGCAGTCAACCCGTCGGACAAGGATCTGAAGCTTTCTTT	CASSQPVGQGSEAFF	NA	TRBV6-2/TRBV6-3	NA	TRBJ1-1
TGTGCCAGCAGCTTAGAGTCTAGCGGGGCTCTCACAGATACGCAGTATTTT	CASSLESSGALTDTQYF	TRBD2	TRBV7-2	few	TRBJ2-3
TGTGCCAGCTCATTGAGGATCGGTGAGCAGTTCTTC	CASSLRIGEQFF	NA	TRBV18	NA	TRBJ2-1
TGTGCCAGCAAGGTTGAGGGGGCGGGTGAAGCTTTCTTT	CASKVEGAGEAFF	TRBD1	TRBV27	NA	TRBJ1-1
TGTGCCAGCAGCTACCCCGGGACAGGGACGTACGAGCAGTACTTC	CASSYPGTGTYEQYF	TRBD1	TRBV28	NA	TRBJ2-7
TGTGCCAGCAGTGAAGAGCGCACAGGGACCTACGGCTACACCTTC	CASSEERTGTYGYTF	NA	TRBV2	NA	TRBJ1-2
TGTGCCAGCAGTAGCTCGGGGCGGGGAAACAATCAGCCCCAGCATTTT	CASSSSGRGNNQPQHF	NA	TRBV28	NA	TRBJ1-5
TGTGCCAGCAGCTTGGGTGATAAAGTTGGCTACACCTTC	CASSLGDKVGYTF	NA	TRBV5-4	NA	TRBJ1-2
TGTGCCAGCTCGCCGGATCTATCCGTTGAGTACTTC	CASSPDLSVEYF	NA	TRBV18	NA	TRBJ2-7
TGTGCCAGCAGCCAAGATTGGGGTCAGCCCCAGCATTTT	CASSQDWGQPQHF	NA	TRBV3-1/TRBV3-2	NA	TRBJ1-5
TGCGCCAGCAGCTTGGTATCTAGCGGGAGTAATGAGCAGTTCTTC	CASSLVSSGSNEQFF	TRBD2	TRBV5-1	NA	TRBJ2-1
TGTGCCAGTCGGGACAGGGGCTCCTACGAGCAGTACTTC	CASRDRGSYEQYF	TRBD1	TRBV19	NA	TRBJ2-7
TGTGCCGGAAGGGAAGGACCCGGGGAGCTGTTTTTT	CAGREGPGELFF	NA	TRBV2	NA	TRBJ2-2
TGCAGCGCTACAGGGGGAGGGTATGGCTACACCTTC	CSATGGGYGYTF	TRBD1	TRBV29-1	NA	TRBJ1-2
TGTGCCAGCAGCCCCCCGGAGGGGGGCACTGAAGCTTTCTTT	CASSPPEGGTEAFF	NA	TRBV7-6	NA	TRBJ1-1
TGTGCCAGCAGCCCCAGTAGCTCCTACGAGCAGTACTTC	CASSPSSSYEQYF	NA	TRBV7-2	NA	TRBJ2-7
TGTGCCACCAGCAGAGGGGGCGGGACCTACGAGCAGTACTTC	CATSRGGGTYEQYF	NA	TRBV15	NA	TRBJ2-7
TGTGCCAGCAGTTACTCGCCGGGGAGACAGCCCCAGCATTTT	CASSYSPGRQPQHF	NA	TRBV6-6	few	TRBJ1-5
TGTGCCAGCAGTTATGGGTCACCGACAGAGACCCAGTACTTC	CASSYGSPTETQYF	NA	TRBV6-2/TRBV6-3	NA	TRBJ2-5
TGTGCCAGCAGTTTGACGGGTAGCAATCAGCCCCAGCATTTT	CASSLTGSNQPQHF	NA	TRBV28	once	TRBJ1-5
TGTGCCAGCAGTCGGGACACAAACACTGAAGCTTTCTTT	CASSRDTNTEAFF	NA	TRBV7-6	NA	TRBJ1-1
TGTGCCAGCACCTCGGGGCGGGGACAGAACTATGGCTACACCTTC	CASTSGRGQNYGYTF	TRBD1	TRBV5-4	NA	TRBJ1-2
TGTGCCAGCAGCCAAGAGTCGCAGGCGGGCTATGGCTACACCTTC	CASSQESQAGYGYTF	NA	TRBV3-1/TRBV3-2	NA	TRBJ1-2
TGTGCCAGCAGCTCTAGCGGGAGAAACACAGATACGCAGTATTTT	CASSSSGRNTDTQYF	TRBD2	TRBV7-6	NA	TRBJ2-3
TGTGCCAGCAGCTTGGGGGACGGGGGATATGGCTACACCTTC	CASSLGDGGYGYTF	NA	TRBV5-4	NA	TRBJ1-2
TGTGCCAGCAGCTTGGCGGGGGGGACAGCCGAGCAGTACTTC	CASSLAGGTAEQYF	TRBD2	TRBV7-3	NA	TRBJ2-7
TGCAGCGCCGTAGTGTGGGCCTACGAGCAGTACTTC	CSAVVWAYEQYF	NA	TRBV29-1	few	TRBJ2-7
TGTGCCAGCAGCCCCCTTTCTTACGAGCAGTACTTC	CASSPLSYEQYF	NA	TRBV28	NA	TRBJ2-7
TGCGCCACCGGTAGGGGGGAATTGAACACTGAAGCTTTCTTT	CATGRGELNTEAFF	NA	TRBV5-1	NA	TRBJ1-1
TGTGCCAGCAGCTTAGCAGGTGGGGGAGGCGGGGAGCTGTTTTTT	CASSLAGGGGGELFF	NA	TRBV7-2	NA	TRBJ2-2
TGCGCCAGCAGCTGGACCCGGGACAGCTCTGAAGCTTTCTTT	CASSWTRDSSEAFF	TRBD1	TRBV5-1	NA	TRBJ1-1
TGTGCCACCTCATCAGGGACACTCCCGTCCTACGAGCAGTACTTC	CATSSGTLPSYEQYF	NA	TRBV19	NA	TRBJ2-7
TGCGCCAGCAGCTTGGGGGCAGGGGCTGGGGAGACCCAGTACTTC	CASSLGAGAGETQYF	NA	TRBV5-1	NA	TRBJ2-5
TGTGCCAGCAGCAGACAGGAGGTGGATGAAAAACTGTTTTTT	CASSRQEVDEKLFF	NA	TRBV5-4	few	TRBJ1-4
TGTGCCAGCAGCCAATCGGTGGGGGGGAACTCCTACGAGCAGTACTTC	CASSQSVGGNSYEQYF	TRBD2	TRBV16	NA	TRBJ2-7